The clone carrying this T cell receptor beta chain has more than one count but fewer than ten. Healthy Caucasians from Russia aged about 6 to 100 served as donors. The record originates from a study of blood T cells in healthy people across ages. Germline CDR1 reads SQVTM; CDR2 reads ANQGSEA. J gave up 5 bases and V 6 bases, and 8 bases lay outside the gene matches. The CDR3 consists of 13 residues. A second roughly 7 to 12 cycle PCR used barcoded and J-beta primers. TCRdb passed the 5' RACE reads through MiXCR, listing each CDR3 protein once. The sample yields fewer than 900,000 distinct CDR3 sequences, about 40% seen once.

Sequenced: blood. The rearrangement joins TRBV29-1 to TRBJ1-2, with 8 bases that match TRBD1. This clonotype was sampled from a woman aged 55-75 years in good health. In nucleotides, the CDR3 is TGCAGCGTCTCAGGGGGCTCAGGGTATGGCTACACCTTC. Amino acid sequence: CSVSGGSGYGYTF.